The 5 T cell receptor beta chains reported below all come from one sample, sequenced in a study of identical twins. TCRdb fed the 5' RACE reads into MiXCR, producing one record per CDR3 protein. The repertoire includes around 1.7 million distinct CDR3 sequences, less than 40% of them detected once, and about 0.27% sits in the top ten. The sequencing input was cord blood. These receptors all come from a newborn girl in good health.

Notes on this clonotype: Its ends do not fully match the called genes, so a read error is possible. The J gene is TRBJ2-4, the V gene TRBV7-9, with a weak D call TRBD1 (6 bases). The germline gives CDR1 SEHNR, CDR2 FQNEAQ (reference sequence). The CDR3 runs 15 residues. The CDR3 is CASNLAGAGGNIQYF. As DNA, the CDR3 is TGTGCCAGCAACTTAGCAGGGGCTGGGGGAAACATTCAGTACTTC.

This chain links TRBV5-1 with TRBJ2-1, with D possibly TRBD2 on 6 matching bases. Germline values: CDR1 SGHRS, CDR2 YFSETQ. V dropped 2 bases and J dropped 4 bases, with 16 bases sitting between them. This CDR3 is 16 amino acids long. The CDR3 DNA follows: TGCGCCAGCAGCTTTTTTCCGGGACTCCCGTACAATGAGCAGTTCTTC. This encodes CASSFFPGLPYNEQFF.

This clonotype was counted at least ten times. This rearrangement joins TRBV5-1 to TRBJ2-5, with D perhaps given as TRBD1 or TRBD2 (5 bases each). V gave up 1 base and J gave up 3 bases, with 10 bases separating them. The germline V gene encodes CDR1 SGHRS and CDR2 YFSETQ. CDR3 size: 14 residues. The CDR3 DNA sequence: TGCGCCAGCAGCTTGATCGGGACGAAAGAGACCCAGTACTTC. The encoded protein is CASSLIGTKETQYF.

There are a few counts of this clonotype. The CDR3 here is CASTIGASGGAYEQFF. CDR3 bases: TGTGCCAGCACCATCGGGGCTAGCGGGGGGGCATATGAGCAGTTCTTC. The gene calls are TRBV11-2 and TRBJ2-1; 12 bases are a match to TRBD2. The germline CDR1 and CDR2 sequences are SGHAT and FQNNGV. V lost 7 bases and J lost 8; bases outside the gene matches: 12. This CDR3 spans 16 amino acids.

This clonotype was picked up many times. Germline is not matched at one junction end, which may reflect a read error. CDR3: CASSLYGSYEQYF. The CDR3 nucleotides read TGTGCCAGCAGCTTATACGGTTCCTACGAGCAGTACTTC. The chain is built from TRBV27 and TRBJ2-7; the D is unclear. This CDR3 contains 13 residues. Germline CDR1 is MNHEY and CDR2 is SMNVEV (reference sequence).